Listed below are T cell receptor beta chains from one sample, sequenced in a study of cytomegalovirus exposure and HLA in healthy donors. Assay: immunoSEQ multiplex PCR; the TCRdb copy retains only in-frame clones and omits some. This table holds about 74,000 clones, approximately 95% found once. Sequenced input: PBMCs. These receptors originate from a young man in good health and CMV-seropositive. Each CDR3 is given with its conserved first and last residue. Each record gives: J gene, clone size, V gene, D gene, CDR3 DNA, CDR3 protein. A D gene is named only where the DNA matches it firmly. Clone size is not always given. Where it is, it says once, few, many or a class for expanded clones.

j_call: TRBJ1-2; clone_size: -; v_call: TRBV7-3; d_call: -; cdr3_nt: TGTGCCAGCAGACTCAATCCGGGAGGGTTGGACGGTGGCTACACCTTC; cdr3_aa: CASRLNPGGLDGGYTF
j_call: TRBJ1-5; clone_size: -; v_call: TRBV5-4; d_call: -; cdr3_nt: TGTGCCAGCAGCTTGGGAGGGAGGGGTAGCAATCAGCCCCAGCATTTT; cdr3_aa: CASSLGGRGSNQPQHF
j_call: TRBJ2-5; clone_size: -; v_call: TRBV2; d_call: -; cdr3_nt: TGTGCCAGCAGGCGTGAGACCCAGTACTTC; cdr3_aa: CASRRETQYF
j_call: TRBJ1-5; clone_size: -; v_call: TRBV7-2; d_call: TRBD1; cdr3_nt: TGTGCCAGCAGCAACCGGGACAGGGATCAGCCCCAGCATTTT; cdr3_aa: CASSNRDRDQPQHF
j_call: TRBJ1-5; clone_size: -; v_call: TRBV19; d_call: -; cdr3_nt: TGTGCCAGTAGTTCTCCCGGGACTCAGGGCAGGGTACGGCCCCAGCATTTT; cdr3_aa: CASSSPGTQGRVRPQHF
j_call: TRBJ2-7; clone_size: -; v_call: TRBV27; d_call: -; cdr3_nt: TGTGCCAGCAGTTACTCCACGGGGACAACGATTCCTGACGAGCAGTACTTC; cdr3_aa: CASSYSTGTTIPDEQYF
j_call: TRBJ2-3; clone_size: -; v_call: TRBV7-7; d_call: TRBD2; cdr3_nt: TGTGCTAGCAGCTTAGGGCTAGCGGGAGGGCCATCAGATACGCAGTATTTT; cdr3_aa: CASSLGLAGGPSDTQYF
j_call: TRBJ1-4; clone_size: -; v_call: TRBV6-1; d_call: TRBD1; cdr3_nt: TGTGCCAGCAGAACCGGGACAGGGACGAATGAAAAACTGTTTTTT; cdr3_aa: CASRTGTGTNEKLFF
j_call: TRBJ2-3; clone_size: -; v_call: TRBV5-4; d_call: -; cdr3_nt: TGTGCCAGCAGCTTTGGTAGCGGAGGTGGTGGCACAGATACGCAGTATTTT; cdr3_aa: CASSFGSGGGGTDTQYF
j_call: TRBJ2-7; clone_size: -; v_call: TRBV5-1; d_call: -; cdr3_nt: TGCGCCAGCAGCCCCTCGGGGGTACCCTACGAGCAGTACTTC; cdr3_aa: CASSPSGVPYEQYF
j_call: TRBJ2-5; clone_size: -; v_call: TRBV6-5; d_call: -; cdr3_nt: TGTGCCAGCAGCCCCTCGTCCCGGGGAACCCAGTACTTC; cdr3_aa: CASSPSSRGTQYF
j_call: TRBJ2-3; clone_size: -; v_call: TRBV10-1; d_call: TRBD2; cdr3_nt: TGCGCCAGCAGCCCTAGCGGGAACACAGATACGCAGTATTTT; cdr3_aa: CASSPSGNTDTQYF
j_call: TRBJ2-5; clone_size: -; v_call: TRBV6-5; d_call: -; cdr3_nt: TGTGCCAGCAGTTACTCTCACGGGACTGCCAAAGAGACCCAGTACTTC; cdr3_aa: CASSYSHGTAKETQYF
j_call: TRBJ2-7; clone_size: -; v_call: TRBV30; d_call: -; cdr3_nt: TGTGCCTGGAGCGGACATCAGGACACCCCCTACGAGCAGTACTTC; cdr3_aa: CAWSGHQDTPYEQYF
j_call: TRBJ1-4; clone_size: -; v_call: TRBV7-8; d_call: TRBD1; cdr3_nt: TGTGCCAGCAGCCAACGGACAGGATGGGAAAAACTGTTTTTT; cdr3_aa: CASSQRTGWEKLFF
j_call: TRBJ2-7; clone_size: -; v_call: TRBV28; d_call: TRBD1; cdr3_nt: TGTGCCAGCAGCACCACAGGGGACCGCCCTTACTACGAGCAGTACTTC; cdr3_aa: CASSTTGDRPYYEQYF
j_call: TRBJ2-7; clone_size: -; v_call: TRBV2; d_call: TRBD1; cdr3_nt: TGTGCCAGCAAACGGGACAGACAATCTACCTACGAGCAGTACTTC; cdr3_aa: CASKRDRQSTYEQYF
j_call: TRBJ2-2; clone_size: -; v_call: TRBV6-6; d_call: -; cdr3_nt: TGTGCCAGCAGTTCCCCCGGGTCGATAAACACCGGGGAGCTGTTTTTT; cdr3_aa: CASSSPGSINTGELFF
j_call: TRBJ2-5; clone_size: -; v_call: TRBV19; d_call: -; cdr3_nt: TGTGCCAGTAGTCCTATGATCCAAGAGACCCAGTACTTC; cdr3_aa: CASSPMIQETQYF
j_call: TRBJ1-5; clone_size: -; v_call: TRBV10-1; d_call: TRBD1; cdr3_nt: TGCGCCAGCAGGGGACAGGGGAGCAATCAGCCCCAGCATTTT; cdr3_aa: CASRGQGSNQPQHF
j_call: TRBJ2-1; clone_size: -; v_call: TRBV12-5; d_call: TRBD2; cdr3_nt: TGTGCTAGTGGTTTGGTCCCCGGGACTAGCGGGAGTTACCCCTCCTACAATGAGCAGTTCTTC; cdr3_aa: CASGLVPGTSGSYPSYNEQFF
j_call: TRBJ2-1; clone_size: -; v_call: TRBV6-5; d_call: -; cdr3_nt: TGTGCCAGCAGAGACGGGAGAGGGTGGGGCAATGAGCAGTTCTTC; cdr3_aa: CASRDGRGWGNEQFF
j_call: TRBJ2-4; clone_size: -; v_call: TRBV5-1; d_call: -; cdr3_nt: TGCGCCAGCAGCTTGTACGGGGTGGGAGACATTCAGTACTTC; cdr3_aa: CASSLYGVGDIQYF
j_call: TRBJ2-7; clone_size: -; v_call: TRBV28; d_call: TRBD2; cdr3_nt: TGTGCCAGCAGTCCAGTAGCGGGAAACTCCTACGAGCAGTACTTC; cdr3_aa: CASSPVAGNSYEQYF
j_call: TRBJ2-2; clone_size: -; v_call: TRBV20-1; d_call: -; cdr3_nt: TGCAGTGCTAGACAGTTCGGGGAGCTGTTTTTT; cdr3_aa: CSARQFGELFF
j_call: TRBJ1-2; clone_size: -; v_call: TRBV28; d_call: TRBD1; cdr3_nt: TGTGCCAGCAGTCTCCTCGGGACAGGGCTCCCGATCTATGGCTACACCTTC; cdr3_aa: CASSLLGTGLPIYGYTF
j_call: TRBJ2-7; clone_size: once; v_call: TRBV10-3; d_call: TRBD2; cdr3_nt: TGTGCCATCGGGGGGGCCTACGAGCAGTACTTC; cdr3_aa: CAIGGAYEQYF
j_call: TRBJ2-1; clone_size: -; v_call: TRBV7-9; d_call: TRBD2; cdr3_nt: TGTGCCAGCAGCCTGGGACTAGCGGGAATCAATGAGCAGTTCTTC; cdr3_aa: CASSLGLAGINEQFF
j_call: TRBJ1-1; clone_size: -; v_call: TRBV29-1; d_call: TRBD1; cdr3_nt: TGCAGCGTTGAAGGCGACAGGGAGTGGGAGAACACTGAAGCTTTCTTT; cdr3_aa: CSVEGDREWENTEAFF
j_call: TRBJ2-3; clone_size: -; v_call: TRBV7-8; d_call: TRBD2; cdr3_nt: TGTGCCAGCAGCTTATTTCTCCTAGCGGAAGGCACAGATACGCAGTATTTT; cdr3_aa: CASSLFLLAEGTDTQYF
j_call: TRBJ2-2; clone_size: -; v_call: TRBV7-8; d_call: -; cdr3_nt: TGTGCCAGCAGCCAGGCGGGCGGGTCGGGGGAGCTGTTTTTT; cdr3_aa: CASSQAGGSGELFF
j_call: TRBJ2-2; clone_size: -; v_call: TRBV7-9; d_call: TRBD1; cdr3_nt: TGTGCCAGCAGCCACTATCCGGGACAGGGTATCACCGGGGAGCTGTTTTTT; cdr3_aa: CASSHYPGQGITGELFF
j_call: TRBJ1-1; clone_size: once; v_call: TRBV7-9; d_call: -; cdr3_nt: TGTGCCAGCAGCCCACCAACGTTCACGACAGATGGGAACACTGAAGCTTTCTTT; cdr3_aa: CASSPPTFTTDGNTEAFF
j_call: TRBJ2-2; clone_size: -; v_call: TRBV28; d_call: TRBD2; cdr3_nt: TGTGCCAGCAGTTTCCCGACCTCACTAGCGGAACGGTGGACCGGGGAGCTGTTTTTT; cdr3_aa: CASSFPTSLAERWTGELFF
j_call: TRBJ2-7; clone_size: once; v_call: TRBV2; d_call: -; cdr3_nt: TGTGCCAGCAGTAAGGCCCTCGGCGGGCAGTACTTC; cdr3_aa: CASSKALGGQYF
j_call: TRBJ2-7; clone_size: -; v_call: TRBV7-9; d_call: TRBD2; cdr3_nt: TGTGCCAGCAGCCCCGGGGGGGGCAGGGTGAGTGACGAGCAGTACTTC; cdr3_aa: CASSPGGGRVSDEQYF